Below are 9 T cell receptor beta chains sequenced from a single sample in a study of early stage breast cancer tumors. The table came from immunoSEQ multiplex PCR; TCRdb's copy has only in-frame clones and leaves some out. The table includes over 6,500 clones, around 60% detected once. Sequencing used breast tumor tissue. Source of these receptors: a person aged 70 to 80 with breast cancer.

This rearrangement joins TRBV28 to TRBJ1-3, with 7 bases fitting TRBD1. Germline V CDR1 and CDR2: MDHEN, SYDVKM. J lost 4 bases, V lost 7 bases, and 4 bases had no gene match. The CDR3 has 13 residues. CDR3 loop: CASIRQGGNTIYF. The CDR3 DNA follows: TGTGCCAGCATTCGACAGGGAGGAAACACCATATATTTT.

The genes are TRBV5-1 and TRBJ2-1; TRBD2 aligns across 8 bases. The CDR3 is 16 residues long. Per germline, CDR1 SGHRS and CDR2 YFSETQ. Trimming at V came to 4 bases and at J to 4 bases, leaving 10 bases not matched to a gene. CDR3 sequence reads: CASSPESSGGYNEQFF. The CDR3 region has the DNA TGCGCCAGCAGCCCGGAGAGCAGCGGGGGATACAATGAGCAGTTCTTC.

The V and J genes are TRBV18 and TRBJ1-1; tentative D call: TRBD1 (6 bases). Trimming took off 4 bases at V and 7 bases at J, with 16 bases between the two ends. Germline loops: CDR1 KGHSH, CDR2 LQKENI. The CDR3 extends over 14 amino acids. CDR3 nucleotide sequence: TGTGCCAGCTCACGGACCGGGACAACAAGTGAAGCTTTCTTT. It encodes CASSRTGTTSEAFF. Filled out from reference TRBV18 and TRBJ1-1, the complete variable domain reads NAGVMQNPRHLVRRRGQEARLRCSPMKGHSHVYWYRQLPEEGLKFMVYLQKENIIDESGMPKERFSAEFPKEGPSILRIQQVVRGDSAAYFCASSRTGTTSEAFFGQGTRLTVV.

The chain uses TRBV6-4 and TRBJ2-2, with TRBD1 as a possible D gene (5 bases). Germline CDR1 is MRHNA and CDR2 is SNTAGT. Trimming shortened V by 3 bases and J by 1 base, and 9 bases separated the two germline ends. This CDR3 has 15 amino acids. The CDR3: CASSENQGNTGELFF. The CDR3 region has the DNA TGTGCCAGCAGTGAAAATCAGGGGAACACCGGGGAGCTGTTTTTT.

In DNA, the CDR3 is TGTGCCAGCAGCTCCCAAGAGGGGGGGGTCTATGGCAATCAGCCCCAGCATTTT. Translation: CASSSQEGGVYGNQPQHF. The rearrangement joins TRBV7-9 to TRBJ1-5; D perhaps matches TRBD1 (6 bases). Trimming pared 4 bases from V and 2 bases from J, leaving 21 bases between. CDR3 size: 18 residues. Germline V gene lookup returns CDR1 SEHNR and CDR2 FQNEAQ (reference sequence).

The chain recombines TRBV4-1 with TRBJ2-5; 10 positions match TRBD2. The CDR3 contains 17 residues. The germline gives CDR1 MGHRA, CDR2 YSYEKL. V trimming: 0 bases; J trimming: 5 bases; junction bases outside the gene matches: 9. The CDR3 loop is CASSQDSASGGLETQYF. CDR3 DNA: TGCGCCAGCAGCCAAGATTCGGCTAGCGGGGGATTGGAGACCCAGTACTTC.

In this sample, this clone turned up a few times. The CDR3 spells CASSPPTGVDTGELFF. The CDR3 nucleotides are TGTGCCAGCTCCCCTCCGACAGGGGTTGACACCGGGGAGCTGTTTTTT. V is TRBV18 and J is TRBJ2-2, with TRBD1 identical over 8 bases. The V gene end was trimmed by 6 bases and the J gene end by 3 bases; junction bases not matched to a gene: 9. Looked up from germline, CDR1 is KGHSH and CDR2 is LQKENI. The CDR3 loop spans 16 amino acids.

This clone has just one count. V and J are TRBV5-1 and TRBJ1-5, with a weak D call TRBD1 (5 bases). This CDR3 spans 13 amino acids. V lost 4 bases, J lost 0 bases, and 5 bases lay in between. From germline, CDR1 is SGHRS and CDR2 YFSETQ. This CDR3 is CASSTGSNQPQHF. The DNA for the CDR3 is TGCGCCAGCAGCACAGGTAGCAATCAGCCCCAGCATTTT.

The table lists this clone with a few counts. This CDR3 is also generated by other DNA sequences in the sample. This chain uses TRBV5-1 with TRBJ2-5, with D possibly being TRBD2 (6 bases). V was cut by 2 bases and J by 3 bases, with 11 bases left in between. The CDR3 totals 14 residues. Germline V gene lookup returns CDR1 SGHRS and CDR2 YFSETQ. CDR3 loop: CASSLGAGEETQYF. The CDR3 DNA sequence: TGCGCCAGCAGCTTAGGAGCGGGTGAAGAGACCCAGTACTTC. The complete variable domain, with remaining parts taken from reference TRBV5-1 and TRBJ2-5, reads KAGVTQTPRYLIKTRGQQVTLSCSPISGHRSVSWYQQTPGQGLQFLFEYFSETQRNKGNFPGRFSGRQFSNSRSEMNVSTLELGDSALYLCASSLGAGEETQYFGPGTRLLVL.